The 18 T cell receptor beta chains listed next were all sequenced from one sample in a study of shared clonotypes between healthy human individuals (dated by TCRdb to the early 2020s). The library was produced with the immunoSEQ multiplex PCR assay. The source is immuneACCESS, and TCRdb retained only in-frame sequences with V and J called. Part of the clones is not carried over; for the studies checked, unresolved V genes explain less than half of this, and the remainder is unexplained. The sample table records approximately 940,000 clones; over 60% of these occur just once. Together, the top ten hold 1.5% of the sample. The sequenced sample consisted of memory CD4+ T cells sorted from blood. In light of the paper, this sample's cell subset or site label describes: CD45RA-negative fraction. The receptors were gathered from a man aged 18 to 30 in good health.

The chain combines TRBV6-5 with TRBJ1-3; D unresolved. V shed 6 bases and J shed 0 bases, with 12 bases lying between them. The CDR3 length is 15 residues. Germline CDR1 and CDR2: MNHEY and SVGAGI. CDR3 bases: TGTGCCAGCAGCCCCGCGCTCTACTCTGGAAACACCATATATTTT. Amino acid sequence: CASSPALYSGNTIYF.

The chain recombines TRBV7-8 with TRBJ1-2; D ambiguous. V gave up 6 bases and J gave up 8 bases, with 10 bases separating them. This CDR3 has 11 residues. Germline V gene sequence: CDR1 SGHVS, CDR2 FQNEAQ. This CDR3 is CASSPIEGYTF. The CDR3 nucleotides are TGTGCCAGCAGTCCGATAGAGGGCTACACCTTC.

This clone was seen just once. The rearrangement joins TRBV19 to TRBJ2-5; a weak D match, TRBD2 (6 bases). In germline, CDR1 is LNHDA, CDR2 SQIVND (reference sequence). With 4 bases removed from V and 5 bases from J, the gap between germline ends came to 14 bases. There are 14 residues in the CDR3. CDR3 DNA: TGTGCCAGTAGTAACCGGGACTTAGGGGAGACCCAGTACTTC. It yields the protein CASSNRDLGETQYF.

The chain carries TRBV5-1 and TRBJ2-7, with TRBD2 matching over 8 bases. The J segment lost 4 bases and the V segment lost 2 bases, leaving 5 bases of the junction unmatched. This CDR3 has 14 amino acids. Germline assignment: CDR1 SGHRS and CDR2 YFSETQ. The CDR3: CASSFSGAIYEQYF. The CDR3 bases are TGCGCCAGCAGCTTTAGCGGGGCGATATACGAGCAGTACTTC.

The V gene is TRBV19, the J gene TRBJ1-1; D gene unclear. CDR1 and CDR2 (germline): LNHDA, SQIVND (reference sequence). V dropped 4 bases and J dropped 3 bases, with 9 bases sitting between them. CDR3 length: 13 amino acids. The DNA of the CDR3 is TGTGCCAGTAGTACGACGGAGCACACTGAAGCTTTCTTT. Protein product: CASSTTEHTEAFF.

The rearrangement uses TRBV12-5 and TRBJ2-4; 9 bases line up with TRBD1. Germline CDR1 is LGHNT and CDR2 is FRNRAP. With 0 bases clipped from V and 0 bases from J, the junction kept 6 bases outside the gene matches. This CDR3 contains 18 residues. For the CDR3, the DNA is TGTGCTAGTGGTTTGGTACAGGGACAGGGAGCAGCCAAAAACATTCAGTACTTC. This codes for CASGLVQGQGAAKNIQYF.

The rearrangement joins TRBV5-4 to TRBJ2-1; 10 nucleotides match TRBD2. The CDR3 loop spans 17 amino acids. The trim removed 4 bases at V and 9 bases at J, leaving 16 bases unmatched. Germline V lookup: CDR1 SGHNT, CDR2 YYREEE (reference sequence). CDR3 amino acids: CASSAVGGTSVASEQFF. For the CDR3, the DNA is TGTGCCAGCAGCGCAGTTGGGGGGACTAGCGTGGCAAGTGAGCAGTTCTTC.

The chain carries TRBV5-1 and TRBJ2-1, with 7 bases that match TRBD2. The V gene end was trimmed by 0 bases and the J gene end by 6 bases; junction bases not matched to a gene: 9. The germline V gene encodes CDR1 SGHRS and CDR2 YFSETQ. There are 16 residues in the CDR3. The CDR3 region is CASSLAFARESNEQFF. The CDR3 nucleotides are TGCGCCAGCAGCTTGGCCTTCGCGCGGGAGTCCAATGAGCAGTTCTTC.

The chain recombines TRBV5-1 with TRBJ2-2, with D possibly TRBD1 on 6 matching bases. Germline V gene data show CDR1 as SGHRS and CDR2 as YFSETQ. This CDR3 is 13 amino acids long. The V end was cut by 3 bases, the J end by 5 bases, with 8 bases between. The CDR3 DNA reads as TGCGCCAGCAGCTACAGGGAAACCGGGGAGCTGTTTTTT. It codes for CASSYRETGELFF.

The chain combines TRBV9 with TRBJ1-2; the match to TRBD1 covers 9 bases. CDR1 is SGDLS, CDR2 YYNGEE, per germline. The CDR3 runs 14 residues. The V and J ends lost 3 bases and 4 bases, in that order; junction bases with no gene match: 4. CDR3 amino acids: CASSGGQGGYGYTF. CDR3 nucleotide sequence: TGTGCCAGCAGCGGGGGACAGGGCGGCTATGGCTACACCTTC.

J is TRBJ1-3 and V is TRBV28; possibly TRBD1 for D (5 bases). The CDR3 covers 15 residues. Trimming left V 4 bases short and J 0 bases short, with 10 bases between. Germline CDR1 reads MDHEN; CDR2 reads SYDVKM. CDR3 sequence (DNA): TGTGCCAGCAGTTCCAGGGACCACTCTGGAAACACCATATATTTT. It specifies CASSSRDHSGNTIYF.

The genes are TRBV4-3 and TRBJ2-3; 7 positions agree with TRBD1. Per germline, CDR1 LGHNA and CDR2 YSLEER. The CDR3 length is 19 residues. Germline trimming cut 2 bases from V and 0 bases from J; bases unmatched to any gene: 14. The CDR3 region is CASSQKFGTGAPSTDTQYF. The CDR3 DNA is TGCGCCAGCAGCCAAAAATTCGGAACAGGGGCACCCAGCACAGATACGCAGTATTTT.

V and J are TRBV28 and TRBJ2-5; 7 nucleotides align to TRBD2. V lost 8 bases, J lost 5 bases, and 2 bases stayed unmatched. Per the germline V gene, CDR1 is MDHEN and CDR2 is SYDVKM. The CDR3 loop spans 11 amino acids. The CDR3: CASWGGETQYF. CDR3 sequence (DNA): TGTGCCAGCTGGGGAGGGGAGACCCAGTACTTC.

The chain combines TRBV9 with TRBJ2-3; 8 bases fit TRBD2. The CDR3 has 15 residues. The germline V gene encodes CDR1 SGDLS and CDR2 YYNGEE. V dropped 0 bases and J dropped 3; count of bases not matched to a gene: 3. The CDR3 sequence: CASSVGLAHTDTQYF. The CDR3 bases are TGTGCCAGCAGCGTAGGACTAGCGCATACAGATACGCAGTATTTT.

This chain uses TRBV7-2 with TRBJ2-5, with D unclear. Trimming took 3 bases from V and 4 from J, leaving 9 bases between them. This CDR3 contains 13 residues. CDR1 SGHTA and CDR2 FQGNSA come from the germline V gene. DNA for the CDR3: TGTGCCAGCAGCTTTAGCTCCCCAGAGACCCAGTACTTC. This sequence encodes CASSFSSPETQYF.

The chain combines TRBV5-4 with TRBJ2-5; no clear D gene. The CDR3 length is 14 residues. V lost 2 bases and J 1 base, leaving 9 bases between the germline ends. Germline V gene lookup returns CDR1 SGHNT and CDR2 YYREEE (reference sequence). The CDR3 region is CASSFGSGQETQYF. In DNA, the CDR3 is TGTGCCAGCAGCTTCGGGTCGGGCCAAGAGACCCAGTACTTC.

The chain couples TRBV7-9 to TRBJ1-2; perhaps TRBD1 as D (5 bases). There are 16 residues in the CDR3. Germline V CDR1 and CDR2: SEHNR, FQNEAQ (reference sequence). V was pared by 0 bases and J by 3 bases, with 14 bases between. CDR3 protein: CASSLAWGRDDYGYTF. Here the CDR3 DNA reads TGTGCCAGCAGCTTAGCGTGGGGCAGGGACGACTATGGCTACACCTTC.

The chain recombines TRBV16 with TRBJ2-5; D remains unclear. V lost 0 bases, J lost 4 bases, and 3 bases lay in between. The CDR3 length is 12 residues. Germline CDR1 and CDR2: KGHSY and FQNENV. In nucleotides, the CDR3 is TGTGCCAGCAGCCAATCGGGAGAGACCCAGTACTTC. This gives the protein CASSQSGETQYF.